The 29 T cell receptor beta chains given below trace back to one sample, sequenced in a study of blood T cell repertoires in COVID-19 (dated by TCRdb to the early 2020s). Library preparation was by the immunoSEQ multiplex PCR assay. TCRdb stores this immuneACCESS table with in-frame sequences only. Part of the clones is absent; in the studies checked, under half of the shortfall reflects unresolved V genes, and no reason is known for the rest. The sample has about 220,000 clones on record, just over 85% of them singletons. The ten largest clones add up to about 2.2% of the sample. Sequenced: peripheral blood. Receptors originate from a man under 40 who had recovered from COVID-19.

This clone has a handful of counts. The J gene is TRBJ1-4, the V gene TRBV29-1, with D possibly being TRBD1 (6 bases). V lost 8 bases and J lost 5, with 18 bases in between. CDR1 is SQVTM and CDR2 is ANQGSEA in the germline V gene. CDR3 length equals 14 residues. CDR3: CSILPDRSNEKLFF. The CDR3 nucleotides are TGCAGCATCCTCCCTGACAGGTCAAATGAAAAACTGTTTTTT.

A note on this clone: The sample holds other DNA sequences that translate to the same CDR3. DNA of the CDR3: TGCAGCGTTGAAGGGCAGGGGGGAGGCTACACCTTC. Amino acid sequence: CSVEGQGGGYTF. The genes are TRBV29-1 and TRBJ1-2, with 7 positions matching TRBD1. Per germline, CDR1 SQVTM and CDR2 ANQGSEA. The CDR3 loop spans 12 amino acids. Trimming took 1 base from V and 8 from J; bases not matched to a gene: 4.

The chain has TRBV11-2 and TRBJ2-7; TRBD2 matches 12 bases. Germline V gene data show CDR1 as SGHAT and CDR2 as FQNNGV. The CDR3 contains 17 residues. V was pared by 1 base and J by 0 bases, with 4 bases of the junction left unmatched. CDR3 sequence: CASSLALAGGFSYEQYF. CDR3 in DNA: TGTGCCAGCAGCTTAGCACTAGCGGGGGGCTTCTCCTACGAGCAGTACTTC.

CDR3 protein: CASSLAGDANEQFF. CDR3 nucleotides: TGTGCCAGCAGCTTGGCGGGGGATGCCAATGAGCAGTTCTTC. V is TRBV5-4 and J is TRBJ2-1; D might be TRBD2 (6 bases). V was clipped by 0 bases and J by 6 bases, with 10 bases between them. Per germline, CDR1 SGHNT and CDR2 YYREEE (reference sequence). CDR3 length: 14 amino acids.

The rearrangement joins TRBV19 to TRBJ1-5; 9 nucleotides align to TRBD1. J lost 3 bases, V lost 0 bases, and 12 bases had no gene match. Germline lookup yields CDR1 LNHDA and CDR2 SQIVND (reference sequence). The CDR3 contains 19 residues. This CDR3 reads CASSIDQEGGDRVNQPQHF. The CDR3 nucleotides are TGTGCCAGTAGTATAGATCAGGAAGGCGGGGACAGGGTCAATCAGCCCCAGCATTTT. The complete variable domain, with remaining parts taken from reference TRBV19 and TRBJ1-5, reads DGGITQSPKYLFRKEGQNVTLSCEQNLNHDAMYWYRQDPGQGLRLIYYSQIVNDFQKGDIAEGYSVSREKKESFPLTVTSAQKNPTAFYLCASSIDQEGGDRVNQPQHFGDGTRLSIL.

V gene TRBV6-4 combines with J gene TRBJ1-2, with a tentative D call TRBD1 (5 bases). The V gene lost 3 bases and the J gene lost 1 base, with 12 bases spanning the gap. The CDR3 sequence is 15 residues long. CDR1 is MRHNA, CDR2 SNTAGT, per germline. The CDR3 DNA reads as TGTGCCAGCAGTGAAGGGCAGGGACTTAACTATGGCTACACCTTC. Protein sequence: CASSEGQGLNYGYTF.

The chain has TRBV3-1 (or the pseudogene TRBV3-2) and TRBJ2-6, with D perhaps matching TRBD2 (5 bases). The V end lost 2 bases, the J end lost 4 bases, and 15 bases lay between the germline ends. The CDR3 loop spans 17 amino acids. The V gene's germline CDR1 is LGHDT and CDR2 YNNKEL (reference sequence). CDR3 sequence (DNA): TGTGCCAGCAGCCAAATTGGGCTAGCTTCAGGGGCCAACGTCCTGACTTTC. Its translation: CASSQIGLASGANVLTF.

J is TRBJ1-4 and V is TRBV29-1; no definite D call. CDR3 length: 15 residues. Germline V gene sequence: CDR1 SQVTM, CDR2 ANQGSEA. V shed 1 base and J shed 4 bases, with 13 bases lying between them. The CDR3 loop reads CSVEGVGPFNEKLFF. The CDR3 region has the DNA TGCAGCGTTGAAGGCGTTGGGCCTTTTAATGAAAAACTGTTTTTT.

V gene TRBV7-8 combines with J gene TRBJ1-5; 9 nucleotides line up with TRBD1. The CDR3 contains 15 residues. The ends lost 3 bases at V and 4 bases at J; junction bases unmatched: 4. The germline CDR1 and CDR2 sequences are SGHVS and FQNEAQ. CDR3 nucleotides: TGTGCCAGCAGCTTTGACAGGGGGGGTAATCAGCCCCAGCATTTT. It encodes CASSFDRGGNQPQHF. Complete variable domain (other parts from reference TRBV7-8 and TRBJ1-5): GAGVSQSPRYKVAKRGQDVALRCDPISGHVSLFWYQQALGQGPEFLTYFQNEAQLDKSGLPSDRFFAERPEGSVSTLKIQRTQQEDSAVYLCASSFDRGGNQPQHFGDGTRLSIL.

Written as DNA, the CDR3 is TGTGCCAGTAGTACAGGCCCTGAAGCTTTCTTT. Protein: CASSTGPEAFF. The rearrangement uses TRBV19 and TRBJ1-1; no firm D call. V shed 4 bases and J shed 6 bases, with 6 bases lying between them. The CDR3 covers 11 residues. Germline V gives CDR1 LNHDA, CDR2 SQIVND (reference sequence).

V usage is TRBV6-6 and J usage is TRBJ2-7; possible D gene TRBD1, 6 bases. Trimming took 5 bases from V and 3 from J, leaving 17 bases between them. The CDR3 sequence is 15 residues long. Germline V lookup: CDR1 MNHNY, CDR2 SVGAGI (reference sequence). CDR3 region: CASSRDLDSFYEQYF. The CDR3 coding sequence is TGTGCCAGCAGTCGGGACCTGGACAGTTTCTACGAGCAGTACTTC.

The V and J genes are TRBV6-2 or TRBV6-3 and TRBJ1-2; TRBD1 is a possible D gene (6 bases). Germline V gene lookup returns CDR1 MNHEY and CDR2 SVGEGT. V lost 2 bases and J 13 bases, leaving 14 bases between the germline ends. This CDR3 spans 12 amino acids. This CDR3 is CASSYPEQGRTF. In DNA form, the CDR3 reads TGTGCCAGCAGTTACCCTGAACAGGGACGCACCTTC.

The chain couples TRBV12-3 or TRBV12-4 to TRBJ2-1; D possibly corresponds to TRBD1 (6 bases). V lost 4 bases and J 9 bases, leaving 10 bases between the germline ends. CDR3 size: 12 residues. Here the CDR3 reads CASSSQGLEQFF. The CDR3 nucleotides are TGTGCCAGCAGTTCTCAGGGGCTTGAGCAGTTCTTC.

CDR3 in DNA: TGTGCCAGCAGCATCTGGACAGGGGACCCCCCTAACTATGGCTACACCTTC. The encoded protein is CASSIWTGDPPNYGYTF. This chain connects TRBV9 to TRBJ1-2; 9 bases are shared with TRBD1. The CDR3 length is 17 residues. Germline assignment: CDR1 SGDLS and CDR2 YYNGEE. Trimming removed 4 bases from V and 0 bases from J; junction bases left unmatched: 10.

The chain couples TRBV12-3 or TRBV12-4 to TRBJ2-7, with a tentative D call TRBD1 (6 bases). CDR3 length: 13 residues. The V end was cut by 6 bases, the J end by 4 bases, with 13 bases between. The CDR3 coding sequence is TGTGCCAGCAGGGACGCCGGACAGTACGAGCAGTACTTC. Its translation is CASRDAGQYEQYF.

The CDR3 DNA reads TGCAGCGTTAAGGGGGCCGATGAGCAGTTCTTC. This encodes CSVKGADEQFF. V gene TRBV29-1 combines with J gene TRBJ2-1; 7 bases are a match to TRBD1. This CDR3 has 11 amino acids. The V gene end was trimmed by 5 bases and the J gene end by 8 bases; junction bases not matched to a gene: 3. Germline V lookup: CDR1 SQVTM, CDR2 ANQGSEA.

V is TRBV11-3 and J is TRBJ2-3; 7 bases fit TRBD2. Germline V lookup: CDR1 SGHNT, CDR2 YENEEA. This CDR3 spans 15 amino acids. Germline trimming cut 3 bases from V and 0 bases from J; bases unmatched to any gene: 3. CDR3 region: CASSFGGSSTDTQYF. CDR3 coding DNA: TGTGCCAGCAGCTTCGGGGGGTCCAGCACAGATACGCAGTATTTT.

The genes are TRBV6-2 or TRBV6-3 and TRBJ2-7; D unclear. The CDR3 is 16 amino acids. V gave up 0 bases and J gave up 1 base, with 13 bases separating them. The germline gives CDR1 MNHEY, CDR2 SVGEGT. This chain's CDR3 is CASSYSARHGSYEQYF. For the CDR3, the DNA is TGTGCCAGCAGTTACTCGGCGAGGCACGGTTCCTACGAGCAGTACTTC.

This rearrangement joins TRBV5-1 to TRBJ2-7, with D tentatively TRBD2 (5 bases). CDR1 SGHRS and CDR2 YFSETQ come from the germline V gene. There are 15 residues in the CDR3. Trimming left V 7 bases short and J 1 base short, with 18 bases between. CDR3 nucleotide sequence: TGCGCCAGCGCCCCGACCGGGCCGGGATCCTACGAGCAGTACTTC. Residues: CASAPTGPGSYEQYF. The full variable domain, with the rest looked up from reference TRBV5-1 and TRBJ2-7, is KAGVTQTPRYLIKTRGQQVTLSCSPISGHRSVSWYQQTPGQGLQFLFEYFSETQRNKGNFPGRFSGRQFSNSRSEMNVSTLELGDSALYLCASAPTGPGSYEQYFGPGTRLTVT.

The chain is built from TRBV6-2 or TRBV6-3 and TRBJ2-5; TRBD1 matches at 7 bases. CDR1 and CDR2 from the germline V gene are MNHEY and SVGEGT. V lost 0 bases and J lost 5; bases outside the gene matches: 6. The length of the CDR3 is 15 residues. The CDR3, as DNA: TGTGCCAGCAGTTACTCGAACAGGGGTGGGGAGACCCAGTACTTC. It yields the protein CASSYSNRGGETQYF.

CDR3 sequence reads: CAWSASVLSDTQYF. In DNA form, the CDR3 reads TGTGCCTGGAGTGCCTCGGTGTTATCGGATACGCAGTATTTT. The chain uses TRBV30 and TRBJ2-3; D gene ambiguous. This CDR3 is 14 amino acids long. Trimming shortened V by 1 base and J by 6 bases, and 14 bases separated the two germline ends. CDR1 and CDR2 (germline): GTSNPN, SVGIG (reference sequence).

This chain connects TRBV14 to TRBJ1-2, with unresolved D. This CDR3 is 16 amino acids long. The V and J ends lost 1 base and 8 bases respectively, with 20 bases between them. Germline V gene data show CDR1 as SGHDN and CDR2 as FVKESK. The CDR3, as DNA: TGTGCCAGCAGCCAAGTTGAACAGCCCTCAGAGTGGGGCTACACCTTC. Translated, it gives CASSQVEQPSEWGYTF.

The chain is built from TRBV24-1 and TRBJ1-3; the match to TRBD1 covers 8 bases. With V trimmed by 3 bases and J by 4 bases, 7 bases remained unmatched. Germline V gene lookup returns CDR1 KGHDR and CDR2 SFDVKD. CDR3 length: 16 residues. DNA of the CDR3: TGTGCCACCAGTGATCCTACAGGGGGATCAGGAAACACCATATATTTT. As protein: CATSDPTGGSGNTIYF.

The V and J genes are TRBV11-1 and TRBJ2-5, with TRBD2 identical over 9 bases. V shed 1 base and J 4 bases; nucleotides not matched to a gene: 7. The CDR3 length is 16 residues. Germline CDR1 is SGHAT and CDR2 is FQDESV (reference sequence). The CDR3: CASSLEISGGRETQYF. In DNA, the CDR3 is TGTGCCAGCAGCTTAGAGATTAGCGGGGGTAGAGAGACCCAGTACTTC.

The chain employs TRBV3-1 (or the pseudogene TRBV3-2) and TRBJ1-3; perhaps TRBD1 as D (6 bases). The CDR3 spans 15 residues. In germline, CDR1 is LGHDT, CDR2 YNNKEL (reference sequence). Trimming took 3 bases from V and 3 from J, leaving 12 bases between them. The CDR3 nucleotides are TGTGCCAGCAGCCATTCAGGGGATTATGGAAACACCATATATTTT. Its translation: CASSHSGDYGNTIYF.

This chain links TRBV9 with TRBJ2-7; TRBD2 aligns across 7 bases. J was trimmed by 3 bases and V by 4 bases; bases with no gene match: 13. Germline V gene sequence: CDR1 SGDLS, CDR2 YYNGEE. There are 16 residues in the CDR3. CDR3 in DNA: TGTGCCAGCAGCCGGCCCGGGGCGGGGGAAGTCTACGAGCAGTACTTC. It codes for CASSRPGAGEVYEQYF.

The rearrangement joins TRBV7-6 to TRBJ1-5; maybe TRBD1 (5 bases). This CDR3 contains 17 residues. Per germline, CDR1 SGHVS and CDR2 FNYEAQ. The V gene lost 9 bases and the J gene lost 0 bases, with 21 bases spanning the gap. This CDR3 is CASVGRKGDSSNQPQHF. The CDR3 nucleotides read TGTGCCAGTGTAGGTCGGAAAGGAGACAGTAGCAATCAGCCCCAGCATTTT.

This chain uses TRBV9 with TRBJ2-1, with 11 bases aligning to TRBD2. Germline V gene data show CDR1 as SGDLS and CDR2 as YYNGEE. The V gene end was trimmed by 4 bases and the J gene end by 6 bases; junction bases not matched to a gene: 6. The CDR3 totals 15 residues. CDR3 sequence: CASSSAGLAANEQFF. CDR3 DNA: TGTGCCAGCAGCTCAGCGGGACTAGCGGCCAATGAGCAGTTCTTC. The whole variable domain, remainder taken from reference TRBV9 and TRBJ2-1, is DSGVTQTPKHLITATGQRVTLRCSPRSGDLSVYWYQQSLDQGLQFLIQYYNGEERAKGNILERFSAQQFPDLHSELNLSSLELGDSALYFCASSSAGLAANEQFFGPGTRLTVL.

The chain has TRBV6-5 and TRBJ2-2; TRBD1 is a possible D gene (6 bases). The CDR3 length is 14 residues. The germline gives CDR1 MNHEY, CDR2 SVGAGI. Trimming took off 8 bases at V and 0 bases at J, with 10 bases between the two ends. The CDR3 loop reads CASRRQANTGELFF. The CDR3 DNA is TGTGCCAGCCGACGACAGGCGAACACCGGGGAGCTGTTTTTT.